The 5 T cell receptor beta chains given below trace back to one sample, sequenced in a study of immune cell composition in non-small cell lung cancer. Normal lung sampling was at least 3 cm from the tumour, as distant as possible. TCRdb keeps only in-frame clones here, not all; method: immunoSEQ multiplex PCR. The table has some 4,500 clones, approximately 75% seen once; the top ten hold 7.5% to 9%. The material sequenced was non-adjacent lung tissue. The source is a human donor with non-small cell lung cancer.

This chain uses TRBV6-5 with TRBJ1-2, with TRBD1 matching 8 bases. Germline V gives CDR1 MNHEY, CDR2 SVGAGI. This CDR3 has 13 amino acids. Trimming took 8 bases from V and 7 from J; bases not matched to a gene: 9. CDR3 DNA sequence: TGTGCCAGCTCCGGGACAGGAGACTGTGGCTACACCTTC. It yields the protein CASSGTGDCGYTF.

This chain links TRBV7-3 with TRBJ2-3; D perhaps matches TRBD1 (6 bases). Germline CDR1 SGHTA, CDR2 FQGTGA. V shed 0 bases and J shed 6 bases, with 10 bases lying between them. The CDR3 is 14 residues long. This CDR3 reads CASSLTDQGDTQYF. The CDR3, as DNA: TGTGCCAGCAGCTTAACCGACCAGGGGGATACGCAGTATTTT.

The V call is TRBV11-3, the J call TRBJ1-2, with 7 bases identical to TRBD1. The CDR3 sequence is 13 residues long. Germline V gives CDR1 SGHNT, CDR2 YENEEA. Unmatched junction bases numbered 5, after V lost 2 bases and J lost 8 bases. The CDR3 loop reads CASSLSTTGGYTF. The DNA for the CDR3 is TGTGCCAGCAGCTTATCAACGACAGGGGGCTACACCTTC.

The gene calls are TRBV10-2 and TRBJ1-5; 9 nucleotides align to TRBD1. Per germline, CDR1 WSHSY and CDR2 SAAADI. Losses at the gene ends were 8 bases for V and 7 bases for J; bases not matched to a gene: 6. The CDR3 extends over 13 amino acids. The CDR3 protein is CASSQGARQPQHF. The CDR3 DNA is TGCGCCAGCTCACAGGGGGCTAGGCAGCCCCAGCATTTT.

V usage is TRBV18 and J usage is TRBJ2-2, with TRBD1 matching 8 bases. From germline, CDR1 is KGHSH and CDR2 LQKENI. With 3 bases clipped from V and 4 bases from J, the junction kept 7 bases outside the gene matches. This CDR3 spans 16 amino acids. The chain's CDR3 is CASSPVGQGGTGELFF. CDR3 sequence (DNA): TGTGCCAGCTCACCCGTAGGACAGGGCGGCACCGGGGAGCTGTTTTTT.